These 29 T cell receptor beta chains originate from one sample sequenced in a study of CD8 T cells in ankylosing spondylitis. General study results and limits: A motif of fewer than ten highly homologous TCR beta variants was seen as apparently characteristic of ankylosing spondylitis blood.

MiXCR was run by TCRdb on the 5' RACE reads, yielding one entry per CDR3 protein. The sample includes roughly 470,000 distinct CDR3 sequences, roughly a quarter of them seen just once. No antigen has been assigned to these receptors. Input material: blood, either unsorted or a sorted T cell fraction (not recorded which). The receptors shown here come from a male donor with ankylosing spondylitis.

This clonotype was counted between two and nine times. This chain connects TRBV12-3 or TRBV12-4 to TRBJ2-5; unclear D gene. There are 13 residues in the CDR3. The V end was cut by 1 base, the J end by 2 bases, with 5 bases between. CDR3 DNA: TGTGCCAGCAGTTTAGTTAGGCAAGAGACCCAGTACTTC. It is translated as CASSLVRQETQYF.

This clonotype was seen only a few times. The V call is TRBV7-2, the J call TRBJ2-3; 7 bases fit TRBD1. The ends lost 6 bases at V and 6 bases at J; junction bases unmatched: 12. This CDR3 is built from 15 residues. Germline lookup yields CDR1 SGHTA and CDR2 FQGNSA. The CDR3 coding sequence is TGTGCCAGCAGTTACGGGGACAGTCAGGTGGATACGCAGTATTTT. Translated, it gives CASSYGDSQVDTQYF.

V usage is TRBV24-1 and J usage is TRBJ2-1, with 8 bases identical to TRBD1. The CDR3 runs 15 residues. The germline V gene encodes CDR1 KGHDR and CDR2 SFDVKD. V lost 5 bases to trimming and J lost 5 bases; unmatched junction nucleotides: 7. Here the CDR3 DNA reads TGTGCCACCAGTGTCGCGGACAGGGCAAACAATGAGCAGTTCTTC. Residues: CATSVADRANNEQFF.

This clonotype was seen a handful of times. This rearrangement joins TRBV2 to TRBJ2-1; 9 bases line up with TRBD1. V shed 8 bases, J shed 7 bases, and the junction held 3 bases outside the gene matches. Germline V gene data show CDR1 as SNHLY and CDR2 as FYNNEI. This CDR3 is 12 amino acids long. The CDR3 DNA follows: TGTGCCAGCGAACAGGGGGCGAATGAGCAGTTCTTC. This gives the protein CASEQGANEQFF.

The chain links TRBV10-3 to TRBJ2-2; 7 nucleotides match TRBD2. Germline trimming cut 6 bases from V and 7 bases from J; bases unmatched to any gene: 11. The CDR3 sequence is 15 residues long. From germline, CDR1 is ENHRY and CDR2 SYGVKD. The CDR3 protein is CAIRPGSGNVGELFF. The CDR3 DNA is TGTGCCATCAGACCCGGGAGCGGGAATGTCGGGGAGCTGTTTTTT.

This chain connects TRBV5-5 to TRBJ1-1; a weak D match, TRBD1 (5 bases). Between the trimmed V and J ends, which lost 4 bases and 5 bases, there was a span of 24 bases. Germline CDR1 reads SGHKS; CDR2 reads YYEKEE (reference sequence). The length of the CDR3 is 17 residues. The CDR3 sequence is CASSLNYQTRGRTEAFF. Written as DNA, the CDR3 is TGTGCCAGCAGCCTGAACTACCAAACAAGGGGCAGGACTGAAGCTTTCTTT.

This clonotype was counted at least ten times. The chain links TRBV2 to TRBJ2-2, with a weak D call TRBD1 (5 bases). V lost 2 bases to trimming and J lost 2 bases, with 12 bases between them. Germline V CDR1 and CDR2: SNHLY, FYNNEI. The CDR3 length is 16 residues. Written as DNA, the CDR3 is TGTGCCAGCAGTGAACTAGGGGCCCTTAACACCGGGGAGCTGTTTTTT. Translating gives CASSELGALNTGELFF.

The gene calls are TRBV5-1 and TRBJ2-5; 13 nucleotides match TRBD2. The CDR3 is made up of 17 amino acids. Germline V gene data show CDR1 as SGHRS and CDR2 as YFSETQ. V trimming: 5 bases; J trimming: 5 bases; junction bases outside the gene matches: 12. CDR3 sequence reads: CASRPNGLAGAWETQYF. In DNA form, the CDR3 reads TGCGCCAGCAGACCAAACGGACTAGCGGGAGCTTGGGAGACCCAGTACTTC. The full variable domain, in which reference TRBV5-1 and TRBJ2-5 provide the parts outside the CDR3, is KAGVTQTPRYLIKTRGQQVTLSCSPISGHRSVSWYQQTPGQGLQFLFEYFSETQRNKGNFPGRFSGRQFSNSRSEMNVSTLELGDSALYLCASRPNGLAGAWETQYFGPGTRLLVL.

This chain uses TRBV5-1 with TRBJ1-3; D is undetermined. This CDR3 has 14 amino acids. The V end was cut by 0 bases, the J end by 3 bases, with 7 bases between. The germline V gene has CDR1 SGHRS and CDR2 YFSETQ. The CDR3 reads CASSLEGNGNTIYF. The CDR3 DNA reads as TGCGCCAGCAGCTTGGAAGGGAATGGAAACACCATATATTTT.

The CDR3 DNA follows: TGCAGTGCTAGTAAAGGCCCGGGGGGGCTGTATGGCTACACCTTC. It encodes CSASKGPGGLYGYTF. V gene TRBV20-1 combines with J gene TRBJ1-2; D possibly corresponds to TRBD1 (6 bases). CDR1 is DFQATT and CDR2 is SNEGSKA in the germline V gene (reference sequence). Trimming removed 3 bases from V and 5 bases from J, with 19 bases in between. This CDR3 has 15 residues.

The chain is built from TRBV3-1 and TRBJ2-5; TRBD1 matches at 9 bases. The CDR3 is 17 residues long. CDR1 and CDR2 from the germline V gene are LGHDT and YNNKEL (reference sequence). J gave up 6 bases and V 1 base, and 12 bases lay outside the gene matches. Here the CDR3 DNA reads TGTGCCAGCAGCCAAGGGGGTGGGGGACAGGGTAGGAAGACCCAGTACTTC. Amino acids: CASSQGGGGQGRKTQYF.

V and J are TRBV10-3 and TRBJ2-1; no definite D call. V was clipped by 0 bases and J by 0 bases, with 6 bases between them. The CDR3 consists of 15 residues. Germline CDR1 reads ENHRY; CDR2 reads SYGVKD. In DNA form, the CDR3 reads TGTGCCATCAGTGAGTCTGCCTACTCCTACAATGAGCAGTTCTTC. Its translation is CAISESAYSYNEQFF.

J is TRBJ1-5 and V is TRBV12-3 or TRBV12-4; D gene uncertain. V was cut by 0 bases and J by 7 bases, with 13 bases left in between. The CDR3 extends over 15 amino acids. CDR3 protein: CASSLARSGGQPQHF. CDR3 bases: TGTGCCAGCAGTTTAGCCAGGTCAGGCGGGCAGCCCCAGCATTTT.

The sample holds a few counts of this clonotype. The rearrangement uses TRBV11-2 and TRBJ2-2; D remains unclear. Germline-derived CDR1 and CDR2 are SGHAT and FQNNGV. The CDR3 extends over 15 amino acids. Trimming cost V 5 bases and J 8 bases, with 18 bases left between them. The DNA of the CDR3 is TGTGCCAGCAGCCCCATGGGTGGAATTTTAGGGGAGCTGTTTTTT. This translates into CASSPMGGILGELFF.

The CDR3 region has the DNA TGCAGTGCTAGAGGGCCGGGAGTAAGGGAGACCCAGTACTTC. This codes for CSARGPGVRETQYF. The chain joins TRBV20-1 to TRBJ2-5; perhaps TRBD2 as D (6 bases). Germline loops: CDR1 DFQATT, CDR2 SNEGSKA (reference sequence). This CDR3 contains 14 residues. V was clipped by 1 base and J by 5 bases, with 14 bases between them.

This clonotype was counted at least ten times. The V and J genes are TRBV18 and TRBJ1-1; D not resolved. Per germline, CDR1 KGHSH and CDR2 LQKENI. V was pared by 6 bases and J by 3 bases, with 17 bases between. This CDR3 comprises 15 residues. CDR3 nucleotide sequence: TGTGCCAGCTCCCCTACCGGGGTAAAGGACACTGAAGCTTTCTTT. Translating it yields CASSPTGVKDTEAFF.

This clonotype was detected once. One junction end disagrees with the germline gene, perhaps due to a read error. The V call is TRBV7-8, the J call TRBJ2-2, with D perhaps being TRBD1 or TRBD2 (5 bases each). This CDR3 is 15 amino acids long. Germline V gene sequence: CDR1 SGHVS, CDR2 FQNEAQ. The CDR3 protein is CASSLGGVHTGELVF. The CDR3 DNA reads as TGTGCCAGCAGCTTAGGAGGGGTCCACACCGGGGAGCTGGTTTTT. The full variable domain, its missing parts supplied by reference TRBV7-8 and TRBJ2-2, is GAGVSQSPRYKVAKRGQDVALRCDPISGHVSLFWYQQALGQGPEFLTYFQNEAQLDKSGLPSDRFFAERPEGSVSTLKIQRTQQEDSAVYLCASSLGGVHTGELVFGEGSRLTVL.

In this sample, this clonotype turned up a few times. In DNA form, the CDR3 reads TGTGCCAGCAGTGAATTAGGGCTTGTTGGTGAGACCCAGTACTTC. Protein sequence: CASSELGLVGETQYF. The V and J genes are TRBV6-1 and TRBJ2-5, with D unclear. CDR1 MNHNS and CDR2 SASEGT come from the germline V gene. CDR3 length: 15 amino acids. The V and J ends lost 2 bases and 5 bases respectively, with 15 bases between them.

This clonotype was seen more than once but under ten times. The chain carries TRBV18 and TRBJ2-4, with 7 bases aligning to TRBD2. This CDR3 has 15 amino acids. Germline CDR1 and CDR2: KGHSH and LQKENI. The trim removed 0 bases at V and 8 bases at J, leaving 7 bases unmatched. The CDR3, as DNA: TGTGCCAGCTCACCACCGCAGGCTAGCGGAGACATTCAGTACTTC. This gives the protein CASSPPQASGDIQYF.

The rearrangement joins TRBV11-3 to TRBJ2-3; 7 positions agree with TRBD2. V shed 2 bases and J 5 bases; nucleotides not matched to a gene: 10. The CDR3 totals 16 residues. Germline V lookup: CDR1 SGHNT, CDR2 YENEEA. The chain's CDR3 is CASSLMPLTGGDTQYF. CDR3 bases: TGTGCCAGCAGCTTAATGCCCCTGACGGGAGGAGATACGCAGTATTTT.

This chain uses TRBV15 with TRBJ2-1; TRBD2 agrees at 9 bases. This CDR3 spans 15 amino acids. The V segment lost 5 bases and the J segment 8 bases; nucleotides outside the gene matches: 10. Germline V gene lookup returns CDR1 LNHNV and CDR2 YYDKDF (reference sequence). The CDR3 DNA follows: TGTGCCACCAGCTCCAGATTAGCGGGAGTTGATGAGCAGTTCTTC. Protein: CATSSRLAGVDEQFF.

A few counts support this clonotype. The V call is TRBV6-1, the J call TRBJ2-1; 7 bases agree with TRBD1. With 6 bases clipped from V and 9 bases from J, the junction kept 8 bases outside the gene matches. The length of the CDR3 is 13 residues. Per germline, CDR1 MNHNS and CDR2 SASEGT. As DNA, the CDR3 is TGTGCCAGCAGGATACTGACAGGGTCTGAGCAGTTCTTC. Amino acid sequence: CASRILTGSEQFF.

Only a few counts were recorded for this clonotype. The J gene is TRBJ1-4, the V gene TRBV7-6, with no clear D. The V end was cut by 2 bases, the J end by 4 bases, with 5 bases between. The germline V gene has CDR1 SGHVS and CDR2 FNYEAQ. This CDR3 comprises 13 residues. CDR3 loop: CASSLFSNEKLFF. CDR3 bases: TGTGCCAGCAGCTTATTTAGTAATGAAAAACTGTTTTTT.

This clonotype occurred a few times. CDR3 DNA sequence: TGTGCCAGCAGGGGACTAGCGCCGAGGAGCTCCTACAATGAGCAGTTCTTC. It codes for CASRGLAPRSSYNEQFF. The chain is built from TRBV2 and TRBJ2-1; 10 bases line up with TRBD2. The CDR3 loop spans 17 amino acids. Trimming cost V 6 bases and J 0 bases; bases outside gene matches: 8. The V gene's germline CDR1 is SNHLY and CDR2 FYNNEI.

This clonotype was seen only a few times. This sequence joins TRBV3-1 and TRBJ1-5; the D gene is possibly TRBD1 (6 bases). Per the germline V gene, CDR1 is LGHDT and CDR2 is YNNKEL (reference sequence). The germline V and J ends were trimmed by 4 bases and 3 bases, with 7 bases remaining between them. CDR3 length: 13 amino acids. CDR3 protein: CASSRDINQPQHF. The CDR3 DNA sequence: TGTGCCAGCAGCCGGGACATCAATCAGCCCCAGCATTTT.

This clonotype came up a few times. The V and J genes are TRBV20-1 and TRBJ1-2; TRBD1 matches 9 bases. This CDR3 has 16 residues. The germline gives CDR1 DFQATT, CDR2 SNEGSKA (reference sequence). The trim removed 2 bases at V and 7 bases at J, leaving 14 bases unmatched. CDR3 region: CSARPNPGQGVGGYTF. DNA for the CDR3: TGCAGTGCTAGACCAAATCCGGGACAGGGCGTCGGTGGCTACACCTTC.

The chain carries TRBV28 and TRBJ2-7; 10 bases align to TRBD2. V lost 5 bases and J lost 4; bases outside the gene matches: 2. From germline, CDR1 is MDHEN and CDR2 SYDVKM. The CDR3 has 13 residues. CDR3 loop: CASSGTSDYEQYV. For the CDR3, the DNA is TGTGCCAGCAGTGGGACTAGCGATTACGAGCAGTACGTC.

This clonotype was detected a few times. The rearrangement joins TRBV11-2 to TRBJ2-3; D unresolved. V dropped 4 bases and J dropped 3 bases, with 11 bases sitting between them. This CDR3 contains 14 residues. Germline assignment: CDR1 SGHAT and CDR2 FQNNGV. In DNA, the CDR3 is TGTGCCAGCAGCTGGGCCAGCAGGACAGATACGCAGTATTTT. Translating it yields CASSWASRTDTQYF.

This clonotype has more than one count but fewer than ten. The rearrangement uses TRBV20-1 and TRBJ2-3, with D possibly matching TRBD2 (6 bases). Germline V CDR1 and CDR2: DFQATT, SNEGSKA (reference sequence). The V gene lost 0 bases and the J gene lost 6 bases, with 16 bases spanning the gap. The CDR3 has 15 amino acids. The CDR3 nucleotides are TGCAGTGCTAGAGATGGGACTGGAGCTGGGGATACGCAGTATTTT. It translates to CSARDGTGAGDTQYF.